Described below is a single T cell receptor (beta chain) sequence and its context. The antigen is not known. Trimming removed 3 bases from V and 4 bases from J; junction bases left unmatched: 5. The CDR3 is made up of 15 amino acids. Germline CDR1 is SGHVS and CDR2 is FNYEAQ. Method: immunoSEQ multiplex PCR; TCRdb's copy keeps in-frame clones and lacks some. The table records under 30,000 clones, 90% of them present only once. The data are from a study of monozygotic twins with cystic fibrosis. Notes on the study in general: Monozygotic CF twins shared more identical nucleotide clonotypes than unrelated patients.

The sequencing sample was made of blood. V usage is TRBV7-6 and J usage is TRBJ2-1; the match to TRBD2 covers 8 bases. The receptor was derived from a girl aged 2 to 10 with cystic fibrosis. Here the CDR3 reads CASSFGGGSYNEQFF. The CDR3 nucleotides read TGTGCCAGCAGCTTCGGCGGGGGGAGTTACAATGAGCAGTTCTTC.